The 19 T cell receptor beta chains reported below all come from one sample, sequenced in a study of blood T cell repertoires in COVID-19. The data were produced by immunoSEQ multiplex PCR, yet TCRdb's version contains in-frame clones alone and is incomplete. The sample records 180,000 or so clones, roughly nine tenths being singletons. The specimen sequenced was peripheral blood. The receptors originated from a woman under 40 with active or convalescent COVID-19.

The chain links TRBV27 to TRBJ2-1; TRBD2 agrees at 13 bases. J was trimmed by 6 bases and V by 4 bases; bases with no gene match: 6. Looked up from germline, CDR1 is MNHEY and CDR2 is SMNVEV (reference sequence). CDR3 length equals 16 residues. The CDR3 DNA reads as TGTGCCAGCAGTTCAGGACTAGCGGGAGCGGCCAATGAGCAGTTCTTC. It codes for CASSSGLAGAANEQFF.

This clone was detected once. The CDR3 DNA sequence: TGCAGTGCTAGTCCCCGGACTAGCGGGTATAAATTCTCCTACAATGAGCAGTTCTTC. Translation: CSASPRTSGYKFSYNEQFF. The chain is built from TRBV20-1 and TRBJ2-1; 11 positions match TRBD2. Germline V gene sequence: CDR1 DFQATT, CDR2 SNEGSKA (reference sequence). The CDR3 spans 19 residues. V lost 3 bases to trimming and J lost 0 bases; unmatched junction nucleotides: 13.

The chain joins TRBV6-1 to TRBJ1-2; D might be TRBD1 (6 bases). CDR1 and CDR2 from the germline V gene are MNHNS and SASEGT. V gave up 0 bases and J gave up 4 bases, with 9 bases separating them. CDR3 length equals 14 residues. CDR3 sequence (DNA): TGTGCCAGCAGTGAAGCCGGGGGGCCCTATGGCTACACCTTC. It encodes CASSEAGGPYGYTF.

J is TRBJ1-1 and V is TRBV5-1, with TRBD1 matching 7 bases. CDR3 length: 13 amino acids. Trimming took 1 base from V and 11 from J; bases not matched to a gene: 8. Looked up from germline, CDR1 is SGHRS and CDR2 is YFSETQ. CDR3 DNA: TGCGCCAGCAGCTTGTATGAGGGGGCCGCCGCTTTCTTT. Translated, it gives CASSLYEGAAAFF.

The chain combines TRBV3-1 (or the pseudogene TRBV3-2) with TRBJ1-2; 7 bases are a match to TRBD1. J gave up 2 bases and V 4 bases, and 7 bases lay outside the gene matches. Looked up from germline, CDR1 is LGHDT and CDR2 is YNNKEL (reference sequence). The CDR3 is 15 amino acids. For the CDR3, the DNA is TGTGCCAGCAGCCCCCGGGACAGAGGAAACTATGGCTACACCTTC. Amino acids: CASSPRDRGNYGYTF.

This clone was picked up a small number of times. The chain is built from TRBV19 and TRBJ1-5; tentative D call: TRBD1 (6 bases). The CDR3 runs 15 residues. V was shortened by 4 bases and J by 6 bases, with 16 bases between the two germline ends. Germline CDR1 is LNHDA and CDR2 is SQIVND (reference sequence). DNA for the CDR3: TGTGCCAGTAGTACCCTCGGGGGGGCAGGTCAGCCCCAGCATTTT. Residues: CASSTLGGAGQPQHF.

The chain is built from TRBV27 and TRBJ1-5; D gene ambiguous. The germline V gene encodes CDR1 MNHEY and CDR2 SMNVEV (reference sequence). Trimming took off 0 bases at V and 6 bases at J, with 12 bases between the two ends. The CDR3 length is 15 residues. The chain's CDR3 is CASSLSKSGGQPQHF. CDR3 DNA: TGTGCCAGCAGTTTATCGAAGAGCGGCGGTCAGCCCCAGCATTTT.

This clone has more than one count but fewer than ten. Other nucleotide sequences in the sample specify the same CDR3. The CDR3 protein is CASSLGRGTEAFF. In DNA, the CDR3 is TGTGCCAGCAGCTTGGGCAGGGGAACTGAAGCTTTCTTT. The chain joins TRBV5-6 to TRBJ1-1, with D tentatively TRBD1 (6 bases). From germline, CDR1 is SGHDT and CDR2 YYEEEE. This CDR3 comprises 13 residues. V was clipped by 0 bases and J by 5 bases, with 8 bases between them.

The genes are TRBV5-4 and TRBJ2-3; no reliable D call. V was trimmed by 0 bases and J by 3 bases, leaving 5 bases between them. This CDR3 has 13 amino acids. Germline V gene data show CDR1 as SGHNT and CDR2 as YYREEE (reference sequence). The CDR3, as DNA: TGTGCCAGCAGCTTGGATTCAACAGATACGCAGTATTTT. Translated: CASSLDSTDTQYF. Full variable domain (missing parts from reference TRBV5-4 and TRBJ2-3): ETGVTQSPTHLIKTRGQQVTLRCSSQSGHNTVSWYQQALGQGPQFIFQYYREEENGRGNFPPRFSGLQFPNYSSELNVNALELDDSALYLCASSLDSTDTQYFGPGTRLTVL.

V usage is TRBV10-3 and J usage is TRBJ2-7; D perhaps matches TRBD2 (6 bases). This CDR3 has 13 amino acids. The V gene's germline CDR1 is ENHRY and CDR2 SYGVKD. V was clipped by 9 bases and J by 6 bases, with 18 bases between them. CDR3 sequence reads: CAIVEAEAGEQYF. The CDR3 region has the DNA TGTGCCATTGTCGAGGCGGAAGCGGGCGAGCAGTACTTC.

This clone was observed a handful of times. The chain employs TRBV19 and TRBJ1-5; D may be TRBD1 (6 bases). The germline V and J ends were trimmed by 6 bases and 6 bases, with 9 bases remaining between them. The CDR3 extends over 12 amino acids. Germline CDR1 reads LNHDA; CDR2 reads SQIVND (reference sequence). CDR3: CASRYRVQPQHF. The CDR3 DNA is TGTGCCAGTAGGTACAGGGTTCAGCCCCAGCATTTT.

The chain couples TRBV13 to TRBJ2-7; D possibly corresponds to TRBD1 (5 bases). The CDR3 is 17 residues long. Germline assignment: CDR1 PRHDT and CDR2 FYEKMQ (reference sequence). The V end was cut by 1 base, the J end by 0 bases, with 16 bases between. The CDR3 spells CASSLEGQSLSSYEQYF. For the CDR3, the DNA is TGTGCCAGCAGCTTAGAGGGGCAGTCTCTAAGCTCCTACGAGCAGTACTTC.

The chain links TRBV27 to TRBJ2-5, with 12 bases fitting TRBD2. Trimming cost V 5 bases and J 5 bases; bases outside gene matches: 9. This CDR3 is built from 16 residues. Germline CDR1 and CDR2: MNHEY and SMNVEV (reference sequence). The CDR3 region has the DNA TGTGCCAGCAGTGATCGACTAGCGGGGGATCGCGAGACCCAGTACTTC. Residues: CASSDRLAGDRETQYF.

The chain has TRBV25-1 and TRBJ1-2; D unresolved. The CDR3 consists of 15 residues. The V end lost 1 base, the J end lost 3 bases, and 12 bases lay between the germline ends. Germline CDR1 is MGHDK and CDR2 is SYGVNS. The DNA for the CDR3 is TGTGCCAGCAGTGAATTGGGCAGTCTTGACTATGGCTACACCTTC. Protein product: CASSELGSLDYGYTF.

This sequence joins TRBV19 and TRBJ1-1; D gene ambiguous. V was pared by 2 bases and J by 1 base, with 5 bases between. In germline, CDR1 is LNHDA, CDR2 SQIVND (reference sequence). This CDR3 contains 13 residues. The CDR3 region has the DNA TGTGCCAGTAGTATAACGGGGAACACTGAAGCTTTCTTT. It specifies CASSITGNTEAFF.

A few counts support this clone. The chain combines TRBV15 with TRBJ2-1; TRBD1 is a possible D gene (6 bases). The ends were cut back, 0 bases at V and 7 bases at J, with 7 bases in the middle. This CDR3 comprises 13 residues. From germline, CDR1 is LNHNV and CDR2 YYDKDF (reference sequence). The CDR3 DNA is TGTGCCACCAGCAGAGATCAGGGGAATGAGCAGTTCTTC. Residues: CATSRDQGNEQFF.

The chain joins TRBV7-9 to TRBJ1-5; perhaps TRBD1 as D (5 bases). The CDR3 is 13 amino acids. The V gene lost 6 bases and the J gene lost 6 bases, with 12 bases spanning the gap. The V gene's germline CDR1 is SEHNR and CDR2 FQNEAQ (reference sequence). CDR3 sequence: CASSAGSGQPQHF. For the CDR3, the DNA is TGTGCCAGCAGTGCAGGGTCGGGTCAGCCCCAGCATTTT.

This clone was observed a handful of times. The rearrangement links TRBV6-6 to TRBJ2-7; D not certain. V lost 0 bases, J lost 1 base, and 7 bases lay in between. The CDR3 spans 14 residues. Germline V lookup: CDR1 MNHNY, CDR2 SVGAGI (reference sequence). CDR3 protein: CASSYSGRSYEQYF. The CDR3 DNA reads TGTGCCAGCAGTTACTCGGGCAGATCCTACGAGCAGTACTTC.

The chain joins TRBV3-1 (or the pseudogene TRBV3-2) to TRBJ1-1; 7 positions match TRBD1. Germline values: CDR1 LGHDT, CDR2 YNNKEL (reference sequence). The length of the CDR3 is 15 residues. V shed 2 bases, J shed 4 bases, and the junction held 7 bases outside the gene matches. The CDR3 bases are TGTGCCAGCAGCCAACACGACAGGGTGGGCACTGAAGCTTTCTTT. It specifies CASSQHDRVGTEAFF.